A selection of T cell receptor beta chains follows, all from one sample in a study of T cell changes during pregnancy in multiple sclerosis. The data were produced by immunoSEQ multiplex PCR, yet TCRdb's version contains in-frame clones alone and is incomplete. The repertoire holds tens of thousands of clones, 94% seen once, with almost 4.5% in the top ten. The source was CD8+ T cells from peripheral blood mononuclear cells, collected in the first trimester of pregnancy. The receptors stem from a female donor with multiple sclerosis, enrolled in a pregnancy study. The CDR3 runs from the conserved cysteine through the conserved F or W. Fields, in order: V gene, J gene, CDR3 protein.

>TRBV27|TRBJ1-2
CASSYSPLLGQPGYTF
>TRBV4-1|TRBJ2-7
CASSLKETEAFGHEQYF
>TRBV7-6|TRBJ2-2
CASSLTSGGIRTGELFF
>TRBV4-1|TRBJ1-1
CASSQDFSSHTEAFF
>TRBV5-4|TRBJ2-2
CASSRPREGSAGELFF
>TRBV29-1|TRBJ1-5
CSVGRDSNQPQHF
>TRBV9|TRBJ2-3
CASSPEGGSNTDTQYF
>TRBV5-6|TRBJ2-3
CASSPRGSSTDTQYF
>TRBV7-6|TRBJ2-7
CASSDRGQTLYEQYF
>TRBV29-1|TRBJ1-1
CSGTGANTEAFF
>TRBV2|TRBJ2-3
CASSDQGLQRDTQYF
>TRBV27|TRBJ2-1
CASSPRTAHEQFF
>TRBV4-2|TRBJ2-7
CASSQAVMTSGYYEQYF
>TRBV5-1|TRBJ1-2
CASSPTGSSLYGYTF
>TRBV5-1|TRBJ2-7
CASSLRRTGGYHEQYF
>TRBV7-9|TRBJ2-7
CASSQGQREQYF
>TRBV2|TRBJ1-4
CASRDSPTNEKLFF
>TRBV5-5|TRBJ2-2
CASSLAQGYRNTGELFF
>TRBV7-9|TRBJ2-7
CASSGTGEYEQYF
>TRBV10-3|TRBJ2-3
CAIMASGGYTDTQYF
>TRBV12-5|TRBJ2-3
CASGSGEGTDTQYF
>TRBV19|TRBJ1-2
CASSIPGGHGYTF
>TRBV27|TRBJ2-2
CASSPPGQDAGELFF
>TRBV19|TRBJ1-5
CASRRTGGEYQPQHF
>TRBV5-8|TRBJ2-1
CASSLRGSHYNEQFF
>TRBV27|TRBJ2-1
CASSHTSGSYNEQFF
>TRBV6-1|TRBJ2-7
CASSEEVGTVFSYEQYF
>TRBV23-1|TRBJ1-6
CASSSRGSPLHF
>TRBV11-2|TRBJ2-3
CASSPHPGHDSRTDTQYF
>TRBV19|TRBJ2-5
CASSMAGGAAETQYF
>TRBV4-2|TRBJ1-1
CASSQDYRDRGTEAFF
>TRBV2|TRBJ1-4
CASSGYGGKNEKLFF
>TRBV4-2|TRBJ2-1
CASSQEERETSIYEQFF
>TRBV29-1|TRBJ1-1
CSVEDFKGASTEAFF
>TRBV27|TRBJ2-7
CASSLSNTGIVIGYEQYF
>TRBV7-3|TRBJ2-7
CASSLTGGTGSEQYF
>TRBV7-6|TRBJ2-7
CASSPASDYEQYF
>TRBV10-3|TRBJ1-1
CAIRFRSNDEAFF
>TRBV19|TRBJ1-2
CASSNSAGGFSGYGYTF
>TRBV18|TRBJ2-1
CASSPEGTSVINEQFF
>TRBV7-9|TRBJ1-2
CASSSSAGLYPSANYGYTF
>TRBV19|TRBJ1-1
CASSGVGTGGITEAFF
>TRBV7-6|TRBJ2-3
CASSLGVPSRRADTQYF
>TRBV6-1|TRBJ2-5
CASEVAAGGQETQYF
>TRBV10-3|TRBJ1-2
CAISGGQSYGYTF
>TRBV29-1|TRBJ2-4
CSVAGKGTLAKNIQYF
>TRBV9|TRBJ1-1
CASSGSGWGGTEAFF
>TRBV7-9|TRBJ2-5
CASTPPAPHGETQYF
>TRBV27|TRBJ2-7
CASSPGLAGYEQYF
>TRBV7-6|TRBJ2-7
CASSSGTGLGEQYF
>TRBV28|TRBJ2-5
CASVGLSGDLETQYF
>TRBV4-3|TRBJ2-7
CASSQGRTGVYEQYF
>TRBV5-1|TRBJ2-3
CASNIMGGTDTQYF